A single sample gave rise to the 9 T cell receptor beta chains below, sequenced in a study of CD4 T cell repertoires in COVID-19. The memory T cells were sequenced right after ex vivo isolation, without culture. Clones were sequenced by immunoSEQ multiplex PCR, and TCRdb holds only the in-frame ones, with some missing. Here the sample spans over 20,000 clones, around 86% being singletons. The sample was central memory CD4+ T cells from blood, taken before the COVID-19 pandemic. The receptors were gathered from a human donor who had COVID-19.

CDR3 sequence: CASSQGQGPYGYTF. CDR3 DNA: TGTGCCAGCAGCCAAGGACAGGGGCCCTATGGCTACACCTTC. The chain is built from TRBV6-6 and TRBJ1-2; 9 bases match TRBD1. This CDR3 is 14 amino acids long. Unmatched junction bases numbered 6, after V lost 6 bases and J lost 4 bases. Per germline, CDR1 MNHNY and CDR2 SVGAGI (reference sequence).

The rearrangement links TRBV6-5 to TRBJ2-1; 7 nucleotides align to TRBD1. CDR1 MNHEY and CDR2 SVGAGI come from the germline V gene. The V gene end was trimmed by 4 bases and the J gene end by 7 bases; junction bases not matched to a gene: 7. This CDR3 comprises 14 residues. The CDR3 region is CASSSDRMRNEQFF. The CDR3 nucleotides are TGTGCCAGCAGTTCGGACAGGATGAGGAATGAGCAGTTCTTC.

The gene calls are TRBV5-1 and TRBJ1-2, with D unresolved. Germline V gene sequence: CDR1 SGHRS, CDR2 YFSETQ. The CDR3 extends over 13 amino acids. V lost 0 bases, J lost 4 bases, and 7 bases lay in between. The DNA of the CDR3 is TGCGCCAGCAGCTTGGTAGAGGGCTATGGCTACACCTTC. Translating it yields CASSLVEGYGYTF.

This chain uses TRBV11-2 with TRBJ2-7, with TRBD2 matching 7 bases. Trimming took 3 bases from V and 1 from J; bases not matched to a gene: 3. The V gene's germline CDR1 is SGHAT and CDR2 FQNNGV. The CDR3 extends over 14 amino acids. CDR3 residues: CASSFGTTSYEQYF. Written as DNA, the CDR3 is TGTGCCAGCAGCTTTGGGACTACGTCCTACGAGCAGTACTTC.

The rearrangement uses TRBV5-3 and TRBJ1-1; tentatively, D is TRBD1 (6 bases). TRBV5-3 is designated an ORF whose function remains uncertain. CDR3 length: 16 residues. Trimming shortened V by 3 bases and J by 0 bases, and 15 bases separated the two germline ends. The CDR3 spells CARSSPGQYMNTEAFF. The CDR3 coding sequence is TGTGCCAGAAGCTCCCCCGGACAGTACATGAACACTGAAGCTTTCTTT.

This chain links TRBV12-5 with TRBJ2-3; 10 bases match TRBD2. CDR3 length: 19 amino acids. The V and J ends lost 3 bases and 0 bases, in that order; junction bases with no gene match: 12. Germline-derived CDR1 and CDR2 are LGHNT and FRNRAP. CDR3 sequence: CASGFWSSGGTHSTDTQYF. For the CDR3, the DNA is TGTGCTAGTGGTTTTTGGTCTAGCGGGGGTACGCACAGCACAGATACGCAGTATTTT.

The chain combines TRBV2 with TRBJ2-6, with D possibly being TRBD1 (5 bases). The CDR3 has 16 residues. The germline CDR1 and CDR2 sequences are SNHLY and FYNNEI. V was shortened by 6 bases and J by 0 bases, with 12 bases between the two germline ends. The CDR3 coding sequence is TGTGCCAGCAGGGCAGGGTTGAGCTCTGGGGCCAACGTCCTGACTTTC. Its translation is CASRAGLSSGANVLTF.

The chain is built from TRBV15 and TRBJ2-7; TRBD1 is a possible D gene (5 bases). V was shortened by 1 base and J by 2 bases, with 12 bases between the two germline ends. CDR1 and CDR2 from the germline V gene are LNHNV and YYDKDF (reference sequence). The CDR3 has 15 residues. The DNA of the CDR3 is TGTGCCACCAGCAGAGCCAGGGCTGGAACCTACGAGCAGTACTTC. Translation: CATSRARAGTYEQYF.

This clone was seen a few times. The chain links TRBV18 to TRBJ1-1; possibly TRBD1 for D (6 bases). This CDR3 has 12 amino acids. Germline CDR1 KGHSH, CDR2 LQKENI. The V gene lost 6 bases and the J gene lost 3 bases, with 8 bases spanning the gap. CDR3 nucleotides: TGTGCCAGCTCCTCAGGGGACACTGAAGCTTTCTTT. It yields the protein CASSSGDTEAFF.